This note documents a single T cell receptor beta chain sequence. These data come from a study of blood T cell repertoires in COVID-19. Study-level background: PBMCs, B-cell-depleted T cells, or T cells were the source of the cDNA or gDNA that made up the material.

The ends lost 1 base at V and 5 bases at J; junction bases unmatched: 10. Germline CDR1 is SGHKS and CDR2 is YYEKEE (reference sequence). The CDR3 runs 17 residues. The authors' processing: Reference gene primers were amplified, and this amplification served to estimate nucleated cell counts. Measured with immunoSEQ multiplex PCR; TCRdb has only the in-frame clones, and not every one. The V and J calls and clone size were taken over from that table, and D and trimming were inferred from the DNA. The table records about 140,000 clones, around nine tenths of them present only once. The source of this sequence is a human donor in a cohort sampled during active COVID-19. The specimen sequenced was peripheral blood. This chain joins TRBV5-5 and TRBJ2-5; 11 bases are a match to TRBD1. The CDR3, as DNA: TGTGCCAGCAGCTTGAGGGCGGGACAGGGGGTATGGGAGACCCAGTACTTC. Translated, it gives CASSLRAGQGVWETQYF.